One sample yielded the 24 T cell receptor beta chains listed below, sequenced in a study of OX40 agonist ivuxolimab in advanced cancers. Produced via immunoSEQ multiplex PCR; TCRdb's table is partial and in-frame only. The data show over 70,000 clones, around 89% seen once. This material consisted of CD4+ or CD8+ T cells sorted from blood, taken in a trial of the OX40 agonist ivuxolimab. The receptors originated from an adult with an advanced solid tumor such as melanoma, head and neck, liver or kidney cancer.

CDR3 nucleotides: TGTGCCAGCAGCTTGGGGGACAGATGGTATAGCACAGATACGCAGTATTTT. It translates to CASSLGDRWYSTDTQYF. The chain combines TRBV5-6 with TRBJ2-3, with 7 bases matching TRBD1. The CDR3 runs 17 residues. CDR1 SGHDT and CDR2 YYEEEE come from the germline V gene. V lost 0 bases, J lost 0 bases, and 7 bases stayed unmatched.

The V and J genes are TRBV2 and TRBJ2-1, with a weak D call TRBD2 (5 bases). Trimming pared 2 bases from V and 4 bases from J, leaving 6 bases between. CDR1 is SNHLY, CDR2 FYNNEI, per germline. The CDR3 spans 13 residues. In DNA form, the CDR3 reads TGTGCCAGCAGTGAAAGCGGTTACAATGAGCAGTTCTTC. It encodes CASSESGYNEQFF.

The chain joins TRBV7-9 to TRBJ2-5; D may be TRBD2 (6 bases). V was pared by 6 bases and J by 5 bases, with 22 bases between. This CDR3 comprises 16 residues. CDR1 is SEHNR and CDR2 is FQNEAQ in the germline V gene (reference sequence). The CDR3 sequence is CASSSGVGGTQETQYF. The CDR3 DNA reads as TGTGCCAGCAGTTCCGGGGTCGGGGGTACCCAGGAGACCCAGTACTTC.

The chain has TRBV19 and TRBJ1-1; 9 nucleotides align to TRBD1. The germline V gene has CDR1 LNHDA and CDR2 SQIVND (reference sequence). The length of the CDR3 is 15 residues. J lost 5 bases, V lost 8 bases, and 12 bases had no gene match. CDR3 protein: CASSHRGPRRTEAFF. As DNA, the CDR3 is TGTGCCAGTTCCCACAGGGGGCCTCGAAGGACTGAAGCTTTCTTT.

This chain connects TRBV14 to TRBJ2-6; D uncertain. With 4 bases removed from V and 2 bases from J, the gap between germline ends came to 15 bases. There are 17 residues in the CDR3. Germline loops: CDR1 SGHDN, CDR2 FVKESK. The CDR3, as DNA: TGTGCCAGCAGCCTGCGGACGGGCAATACTGGGGCCAACGTCCTGACTTTC. Protein sequence: CASSLRTGNTGANVLTF.

The V call is TRBV14, the J call TRBJ2-5, with TRBD2 identical over 7 bases. The trim removed 3 bases at V and 4 bases at J, leaving 11 bases unmatched. CDR1 and CDR2 from the germline V gene are SGHDN and FVKESK. The CDR3 contains 16 residues. CDR3 loop: CASSQTSYTGGETQYF. The CDR3 DNA reads TGTGCCAGCAGCCAGACTAGCTACACTGGGGGAGAGACCCAGTACTTC. Full variable domain (rest looked up from reference TRBV14 and TRBJ2-5): EAGVTQFPSHSVIEKGQTVTLRCDPISGHDNLYWYRRVMGKEIKFLLHFVKESKQDESGMPNNRFLAERTGGTYSTLKVQPAELEDSGVYFCASSQTSYTGGETQYFGPGTRLLVL.

The chain carries TRBV5-1 and TRBJ2-7; 8 nucleotides line up with TRBD1. Germline assignment: CDR1 SGHRS and CDR2 YFSETQ. With V trimmed by 4 bases and J by 6 bases, 9 bases remained unmatched. The CDR3 is 14 residues long. CDR3: CASSPGQAPFEQYF. The CDR3 DNA is TGCGCCAGCAGCCCGGGACAGGCTCCCTTCGAGCAGTACTTC.

The chain couples TRBV9 to TRBJ1-2, with no clear D. V lost 4 bases to trimming and J lost 7 bases, with 20 bases between them. Looked up from germline, CDR1 is SGDLS and CDR2 is YYNGEE. This CDR3 is 15 amino acids long. The CDR3 spells CASSLNWNAPGGYTF. The CDR3 nucleotides are TGTGCCAGCAGCCTAAACTGGAACGCTCCTGGTGGCTACACCTTC.

Turning to this clone: Mismatch with germline at one junction end may stem from a read error. The chain recombines TRBV6-5 with TRBJ2-7; D is uncertain. CDR1 and CDR2 (germline): MNHEY, SVGAGI. This CDR3 is 11 amino acids long. CDR3 coding DNA: TGTGCCAGCAGTAACTCCTACGAGCAGTACTTC. Its protein product is CASSNSYEQYF.

J is TRBJ2-5 and V is TRBV7-6, with D perhaps TRBD1 or TRBD2 (6 bases each). This CDR3 is 16 amino acids long. V shed 2 bases and J shed 5 bases, with 18 bases lying between them. Germline CDR1 SGHVS, CDR2 FNYEAQ. CDR3 sequence (DNA): TGTGCCAGCAGCTTAACAGCGGGTGGGGGGCCGGAGACCCAGTACTTC. It translates to CASSLTAGGGPETQYF.

This clone turned up a few times. The rearrangement links TRBV7-6 to TRBJ2-5; perhaps TRBD2 as D (6 bases). From germline, CDR1 is SGHVS and CDR2 FNYEAQ. The CDR3 is 15 residues long. V was shortened by 5 bases and J by 5 bases, with 18 bases between the two germline ends. CDR3 amino acids: CASSPRGEVAETQYF. The CDR3 DNA reads TGTGCCAGCAGCCCGCGAGGGGAGGTAGCGGAGACCCAGTACTTC.

This clone occurred once. The chain links TRBV11-2 to TRBJ2-3; 10 bases agree with TRBD2. The CDR3 has 17 amino acids. With V trimmed by 5 bases and J by 1 base, 9 bases remained unmatched. The germline V gene encodes CDR1 SGHAT and CDR2 FQNNGV. CDR3 DNA sequence: TGTGCCAGCAGCGTAGCGGGAGGTTGGGGGGGCACAGATACGCAGTATTTT. Protein: CASSVAGGWGGTDTQYF.

The chain has TRBV29-1 and TRBJ2-5; D possibly corresponds to TRBD2 (7 bases). The CDR3 is made up of 13 amino acids. Trimming removed 6 bases from V and 5 bases from J, with 16 bases in between. From germline, CDR1 is SQVTM and CDR2 ANQGSEA. CDR3 sequence (DNA): TGCAGCGTGGAGGGGGGGCTGGAGGAGACCCAGTACTTC. It is translated as CSVEGGLEETQYF.

The chain recombines TRBV21-1 with TRBJ1-3. TRBV21-1 has pseudogene status. This CDR3 spans 15 amino acids. DNA of the CDR3: TGTGCCAGCAGCTATGAAGGCGACTCTGGAAACACCATATATTTT. It yields the protein CASSYEGDSGNTIYF.

As concerns this clone: Other nucleotide sequences in the sample specify the same CDR3. V gene TRBV30 combines with J gene TRBJ1-1, with D unresolved. The CDR3 has 13 residues. CDR1 is GTSNPN, CDR2 SVGIG, per germline (reference sequence). Trimming took 0 bases from V and 3 from J, leaving 8 bases between them. The CDR3 sequence is CAWSVRRDTEAFF. The CDR3, as DNA: TGTGCCTGGAGTGTAAGGCGGGACACTGAAGCTTTCTTT.

V is TRBV5-6 and J is TRBJ2-1; TRBD1 aligns across 9 bases. The CDR3 length is 15 residues. Germline V lookup: CDR1 SGHDT, CDR2 YYEEEE. Losses at the gene ends were 4 bases for V and 6 bases for J; bases not matched to a gene: 8. Here the CDR3 reads CASSKTGGLSNEQFF. CDR3 in DNA: TGTGCCAGCAGCAAGACAGGGGGACTGAGCAATGAGCAGTTCTTC.

V and J are TRBV5-1 and TRBJ2-2, with D hard to call. There are 16 residues in the CDR3. Germline CDR1 reads SGHRS; CDR2 reads YFSETQ. Trimming stripped 0 bases from V and 3 bases from J, with 12 bases between. This chain's CDR3 is CASSLGSRADTGELFF. The CDR3 nucleotides read TGCGCCAGCAGCTTGGGGAGTCGGGCTGACACCGGGGAGCTGTTTTTT.

This clone has a handful of counts. The chain links TRBV15 to TRBJ2-1, with D possibly TRBD1 on 6 matching bases. V gave up 0 bases and J gave up 5 bases, with 11 bases separating them. This CDR3 comprises 15 residues. Germline V gene lookup returns CDR1 LNHNV and CDR2 YYDKDF (reference sequence). CDR3 sequence reads: CATSRDPGDNNEQFF. The CDR3 nucleotides are TGTGCCACCAGCAGAGATCCCGGGGACAACAATGAGCAGTTCTTC.

The sample holds a few counts of this clone. The chain combines TRBV19 with TRBJ1-4; D call uncertain. Deletions cut 2 bases from V and 5 bases from J, with 6 bases between. Per the germline V gene, CDR1 is LNHDA and CDR2 is SQIVND (reference sequence). The CDR3 is made up of 13 amino acids. The CDR3 bases are TGTGCCAGTAGTATAAACGGGAATGAAAAACTGTTTTTT. It encodes CASSINGNEKLFF.

The gene calls are TRBV6-6 and TRBJ2-5; D possibly corresponds to TRBD2 (5 bases). Germline CDR1 reads MNHNY; CDR2 reads SVGAGI (reference sequence). V was shortened by 5 bases and J by 8 bases, with 15 bases between the two germline ends. This CDR3 comprises 13 residues. In nucleotides, the CDR3 is TGTGCCAGCAGTGCCTCCTTCGGGGAAACCCAGTACTTC. Translated: CASSASFGETQYF.

J is TRBJ2-3 and V is TRBV4-1; D is tentatively TRBD1 or TRBD2 (5 bases each). The V gene lost 4 bases and the J gene lost 2 bases, with 7 bases spanning the gap. The CDR3 covers 13 residues. The germline V gene encodes CDR1 MGHRA and CDR2 YSYEKL. This chain's CDR3 is CASSPGTTDTQYF. In DNA form, the CDR3 reads TGCGCCAGCAGCCCGGGGACCACAGATACGCAGTATTTT.

The chain links TRBV5-1 to TRBJ2-3; D is ambiguous. The germline gives CDR1 SGHRS, CDR2 YFSETQ. Trimming stripped 0 bases from V and 4 bases from J, with 9 bases between. The CDR3 sequence is 14 residues long. CDR3 sequence (DNA): TGCGCCAGCAGCTTGGGGAGCCCAGCAGATACGCAGTATTTT. Its translation is CASSLGSPADTQYF.

The V call is TRBV18, the J call TRBJ2-7, with 8 nucleotides matching TRBD2. Germline loops: CDR1 KGHSH, CDR2 LQKENI. The trim removed 1 base at V and 0 bases at J, leaving 8 bases unmatched. The CDR3 runs to 17 residues. This CDR3 is CASSPLSTSDSSYEQYF. CDR3 DNA: TGTGCCAGCTCACCACTGTCGACTAGCGATAGCTCCTACGAGCAGTACTTC.

This chain joins TRBV11-2 and TRBJ2-3, with TRBD1 matching 11 bases. This CDR3 spans 14 amino acids. Germline CDR1 is SGHAT and CDR2 is FQNNGV. With V trimmed by 3 bases and J by 5 bases, 1 base remained unmatched. Written as DNA, the CDR3 is TGTGCCAGCAGCTTCGGGACAGGGGGAGATACGCAGTATTTT. Amino acids: CASSFGTGGDTQYF.